This TCR beta chain derives from a study of human T cells and chemical hapten exposure. The CDR3 runs 15 residues. V was cut by 4 bases and J by 0 bases, with 12 bases left in between. Germline CDR1 is MDHEN and CDR2 is SYDVKM. Attachment of unique molecular identifiers to individual cDNA molecules was performed in the library. In TCRdb, the RACE reads were re-called with MiXCR into one record per CDR3 protein. The sample yields about 90,000 distinct CDR3 sequences, 11% seen once. Overall study results and limits: Among TCRs, those above 1 in 1000 frequency were unaffected by DPC sensitization.

In its sample, this clonotype was seen a few times. Its antigen remains unknown. The time point is: patch test 3, about 24 weeks after DPC sensitization. The treatment denotes: therapeutic diphenylcyclopropenone sensitization with weekly scalp DPC. The source of this sequence is a woman in her 30s with alopecia areata. Some clones in this sample may be carry-over from other donors' samples. This rearrangement joins TRBV28 to TRBJ1-1, with D maybe TRBD1 (5 bases). The material sequenced was whole blood, taken in connection with sensitization to the hapten diphenylcyclopropenone (DPC). For the CDR3, the DNA is TGTGCCAGCAGTTACCCGACAGATATGAACACTGAAGCTTTCTTT. This encodes CASSYPTDMNTEAFF.